A selection of T cell receptor beta chains follows, all from one sample in a study of immune evolution from preneoplasia to lung adenocarcinoma. Some clones are missing from TCRdb's copy, which holds only in-frame ones; the method was immunoSEQ multiplex PCR. The sample records over 9,500 clones, more than 70% being singletons. Sequencing input: FFPE invasive lung adenocarcinoma tissue. The receptors shown here come from a person aged 70 to 79 with invasive lung adenocarcinoma. Some clones in this sample may be carry-over from other donors' samples. Each CDR3 is given with its conserved first and last residue. Fields, in order: clone size, J gene, D gene, V gene, CDR3 DNA, CDR3 protein. The D gene is left open where the match is weak. Rows give clone size only sometimes, using once, few, many, or a class for an expanded clone.

clone_size: .; j_call: TRBJ1-1; d_call: .; v_call: TRBV27; cdr3_nt: TGTGCCAGCAGTTTTCAGGGTGGGGGTATGAACACTGAAGCTTTCTTT; cdr3_aa: CASSFQGGGMNTEAFF
clone_size: .; j_call: TRBJ2-5; d_call: .; v_call: TRBV6-5; cdr3_nt: TGTGCCAGCAGTCGAAGTTCGGGGGTGGAGACCCAGTACTTC; cdr3_aa: CASSRSSGVETQYF
clone_size: .; j_call: TRBJ1-1; d_call: .; v_call: TRBV6-5; cdr3_nt: TGTGCCAGCAGTTACCAGGGGTGGATGAACACTGAAGCTTTCTTT; cdr3_aa: CASSYQGWMNTEAFF
clone_size: .; j_call: TRBJ2-7; d_call: TRBD2; v_call: TRBV4-1; cdr3_nt: TGCGCCAGCAGCCTTAGCGGGAGCTCCTACGAGCAGTACTTC; cdr3_aa: CASSLSGSSYEQYF
clone_size: .; j_call: TRBJ1-2; d_call: TRBD1; v_call: TRBV7-9; cdr3_nt: TGTGCCAGCAGCCCCCCTCGGGGACAGGAGAGCTATGGCTACACCTTC; cdr3_aa: CASSPPRGQESYGYTF
clone_size: .; j_call: TRBJ1-1; d_call: .; v_call: TRBV6-5; cdr3_nt: TGTGCCAGCAGTTCTCCAGCAGGGAGTACTGAAGCTTTCTTT; cdr3_aa: CASSSPAGSTEAFF
clone_size: .; j_call: TRBJ1-1; d_call: .; v_call: TRBV2; cdr3_nt: TGTGCCAGCAGCCAACAGGGTGGGAACACTGAAGCTTTCTTT; cdr3_aa: CASSQQGGNTEAFF
clone_size: .; j_call: TRBJ1-2; d_call: TRBD1; v_call: TRBV28; cdr3_nt: TGTGCCAGCAGCCCGACCGTGACAGGGGATGGCTACACCTTC; cdr3_aa: CASSPTVTGDGYTF
clone_size: .; j_call: TRBJ2-7; d_call: .; v_call: TRBV30; cdr3_nt: TGTGCCTGGGGCCAGGGTTACGAGCAGTACTTC; cdr3_aa: CAWGQGYEQYF
clone_size: .; j_call: TRBJ2-7; d_call: .; v_call: TRBV11-2; cdr3_nt: TGTGCCAGCAGCTTAGCGGGCTCCTTATCCTACGAGCAGTACTTC; cdr3_aa: CASSLAGSLSYEQYF
clone_size: .; j_call: TRBJ2-3; d_call: .; v_call: TRBV27; cdr3_nt: TGTGCCAGCGGACTTATAGGGACAGATACGCAGTATTTT; cdr3_aa: CASGLIGTDTQYF
clone_size: .; j_call: TRBJ2-1; d_call: .; v_call: TRBV28; cdr3_nt: TGTGCCAGCAGTTTATCCCTCCAGGCCTACAATAAGCAGTTCTTC; cdr3_aa: CASSLSLQAYNKQFF
clone_size: .; j_call: TRBJ2-5; d_call: TRBD1; v_call: TRBV18; cdr3_nt: TGTGCCAGCTCCAACAGACAGGGGCGGGGAGAGACCCAGTACTTC; cdr3_aa: CASSNRQGRGETQYF
clone_size: few; j_call: TRBJ2-5; d_call: TRBD1; v_call: TRBV18; cdr3_nt: TGTGCCAGCTCAGGCCGGACAGGGGGCGAGGAGACCCAGTACTTC; cdr3_aa: CASSGRTGGEETQYF
clone_size: .; j_call: TRBJ1-2; d_call: TRBD1; v_call: TRBV29-1; cdr3_nt: TGCAGCGCGGGAGAGGACAGGAACTATGGCTACACCTTC; cdr3_aa: CSAGEDRNYGYTF
clone_size: .; j_call: TRBJ1-1; d_call: .; v_call: TRBV19; cdr3_nt: TGTGCCAGTAGTATAATGCCGGGGCAGAACACTGAAGCTTTCTTT; cdr3_aa: CASSIMPGQNTEAFF
clone_size: .; j_call: TRBJ2-2; d_call: .; v_call: TRBV2; cdr3_nt: TGTGCCAGCAGTGGTCTAGCAGTGAACACCGGGGAGCTGTTTTTT; cdr3_aa: CASSGLAVNTGELFF
clone_size: once; j_call: TRBJ2-3; d_call: .; v_call: TRBV5-4; cdr3_nt: TGTGCCAGCAGCGGGGCCCGGGGACTCCTCTCCCCCACAGATACGCAGTATTTT; cdr3_aa: CASSGARGLLSPTDTQYF
clone_size: .; j_call: TRBJ2-5; d_call: .; v_call: TRBV11-2; cdr3_nt: TGTGCCAGCAGCTTATCTAGGGGTGGGAAACAAGAGACCCAGTACTTC; cdr3_aa: CASSLSRGGKQETQYF
clone_size: .; j_call: TRBJ2-1; d_call: .; v_call: TRBV5-1; cdr3_nt: TGCGCCAGCAGCTTCATGGGGGCGCGTGGTGTGTACAATGAGCAGTTCTTC; cdr3_aa: CASSFMGARGVYNEQFF
clone_size: .; j_call: TRBJ1-1; d_call: .; v_call: TRBV2; cdr3_nt: TGTGCCAGCAGTGAACCCCGATCGACTGAAGCTTTCTTT; cdr3_aa: CASSEPRSTEAFF
clone_size: .; j_call: TRBJ1-2; d_call: TRBD1; v_call: TRBV28; cdr3_nt: TGTGCCAGCGCTGGACAGGGGAAGGAGTACACCTTC; cdr3_aa: CASAGQGKEYTF
clone_size: .; j_call: TRBJ2-7; d_call: TRBD1; v_call: TRBV5-1; cdr3_nt: TGCGCCAGCAGCTTGTTTTATGGTGGGACAGGGGTATTGGAGGAGCAGTACTTC; cdr3_aa: CASSLFYGGTGVLEEQYF
clone_size: .; j_call: TRBJ2-7; d_call: .; v_call: TRBV9; cdr3_nt: TGTGCCAGCAGCGTGGGAGTTGACGGCGAGCAGTACTTC; cdr3_aa: CASSVGVDGEQYF
clone_size: .; j_call: TRBJ2-3; d_call: .; v_call: TRBV4-1; cdr3_nt: TGCGCCAGCAGCCAAGGACCACCAAGCACAGATACGCAGTATTTT; cdr3_aa: CASSQGPPSTDTQYF
clone_size: .; j_call: TRBJ2-3; d_call: TRBD1; v_call: TRBV20-1; cdr3_nt: TGCAGTGCCGGACAGGGGGACTGGCAGTATTTT; cdr3_aa: CSAGQGDWQYF
clone_size: .; j_call: TRBJ1-4; d_call: .; v_call: TRBV9; cdr3_nt: TGTGCCAGCAGCGTAGGGGCTGGGAATGAAAAACTGTTTTTT; cdr3_aa: CASSVGAGNEKLFF
clone_size: .; j_call: TRBJ1-2; d_call: .; v_call: TRBV28; cdr3_nt: TGTGCCAGCAGCCCAGTGGGGGGCGGTTATGGCTACACCTTC; cdr3_aa: CASSPVGGGYGYTF
clone_size: .; j_call: TRBJ1-1; d_call: .; v_call: TRBV2; cdr3_nt: TGTGCCAGCAGTGAAAGAGGGGAGAGGACTGAAGCTTTCTTT; cdr3_aa: CASSERGERTEAFF
clone_size: .; j_call: TRBJ1-5; d_call: TRBD1; v_call: TRBV30; cdr3_nt: TGTGCCTGGAAGGACAGGGGCAATCAGCCCCAGCATTTT; cdr3_aa: CAWKDRGNQPQHF
clone_size: .; j_call: TRBJ2-7; d_call: TRBD1; v_call: TRBV6-5; cdr3_nt: TGTGCCAGCAGGCAGGGACAGGCGCCCTCCTACGAGCAGTACTTC; cdr3_aa: CASRQGQAPSYEQYF
clone_size: .; j_call: TRBJ2-5; d_call: .; v_call: TRBV5-4; cdr3_nt: TGTGCCAGCAGCTTGGCCGGTCGACTGCCTTACCAAGAGACCCAGTACTTC; cdr3_aa: CASSLAGRLPYQETQYF
clone_size: .; j_call: TRBJ1-2; d_call: .; v_call: TRBV18; cdr3_nt: TGTGCCAGCTCACCAGGGGGTGAGGATGGCTACACCTTC; cdr3_aa: CASSPGGEDGYTF
clone_size: .; j_call: TRBJ1-1; d_call: .; v_call: TRBV7-8; cdr3_nt: TGTGCCAGCAGCGGCCAAGGGGGAGTCACTGAAGCTTTCTTT; cdr3_aa: CASSGQGGVTEAFF
clone_size: .; j_call: TRBJ2-5; d_call: TRBD1; v_call: TRBV2; cdr3_nt: TGTGCCAGCAGTCGACTAGGGACAGGGCACGAGACCCAGTACTTC; cdr3_aa: CASSRLGTGHETQYF
clone_size: few; j_call: TRBJ2-5; d_call: .; v_call: TRBV18; cdr3_nt: TGTGCCAGCTCTAGGACAGATCAAGAGACCCAGTACTTC; cdr3_aa: CASSRTDQETQYF
clone_size: once; j_call: TRBJ2-1; d_call: .; v_call: TRBV27; cdr3_nt: TGTGCCAGCAGTTTATCCCACCCTGCCTTCTACAATGAGCAGTTCTTC; cdr3_aa: CASSLSHPAFYNEQFF
clone_size: .; j_call: TRBJ1-1; d_call: .; v_call: TRBV6-4; cdr3_nt: TGTGCCAGCAGTGACGAAGCTTTCTTT; cdr3_aa: CASSDEAFF
clone_size: once; j_call: TRBJ2-7; d_call: TRBD2; v_call: TRBV11-1; cdr3_nt: TGTGCCACCTCCGGGGACTACTACGAGCAGTACTTC; cdr3_aa: CATSGDYYEQYF
clone_size: .; j_call: TRBJ2-3; d_call: .; v_call: TRBV4-2; cdr3_nt: TGTGCCAGCAGCCCGGAGGGGGGGGATACGCAGTATTTT; cdr3_aa: CASSPEGGDTQYF